This TCR beta chain stems from a study of Tregs in tolerant kidney transplant recipients. Overall study findings and caveats: Changing PCR primers prevented nucleotide comparison between some patients' samples.

In the case of this clone: Its antigen is not identified.

Produced via immunoSEQ multiplex PCR; TCRdb's table is partial and in-frame only. The table shows 50,000 to 85,000 clones, with roughly 89% occurring only once. The CDR3 sequence is 14 residues long. Germline V lookup: CDR1 SGHDN, CDR2 FVKESK. V gave up 7 bases and J gave up 5 bases, with 17 bases separating them. The clonotype was recovered from a human donor who received a combined kidney and bone marrow transplant. The sequences come from CD8+ T cells from blood, collected before the transplant. J is TRBJ2-5 and V is TRBV14, with D possibly matching TRBD2 (5 bases). CDR3 in amino acids: CASKSDWPGETQYF. CDR3 DNA: TGTGCCAGCAAATCGGACTGGCCTGGGGAGACCCAGTACTTC.